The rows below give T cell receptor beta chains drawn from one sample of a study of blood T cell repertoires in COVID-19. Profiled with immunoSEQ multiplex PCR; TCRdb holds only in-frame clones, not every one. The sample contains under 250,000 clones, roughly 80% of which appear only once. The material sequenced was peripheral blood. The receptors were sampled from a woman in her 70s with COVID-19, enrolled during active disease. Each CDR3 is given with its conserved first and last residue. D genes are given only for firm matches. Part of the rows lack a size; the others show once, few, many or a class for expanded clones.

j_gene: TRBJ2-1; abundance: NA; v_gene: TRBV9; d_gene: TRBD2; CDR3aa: CASSVAASGSLAEQFF; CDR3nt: TGTGCCAGCAGCGTAGCAGCTAGCGGGAGTTTGGCTGAGCAGTTCTTC
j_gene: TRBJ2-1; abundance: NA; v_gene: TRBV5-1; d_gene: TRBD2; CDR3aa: CASSVGAGGRDEQFF; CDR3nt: TGCGCCAGCAGCGTAGGAGCGGGAGGGAGGGATGAGCAGTTCTTC
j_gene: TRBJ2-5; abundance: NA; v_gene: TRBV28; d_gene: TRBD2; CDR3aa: CASSSDGTSFMETQYF; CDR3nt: TGTGCCAGCAGTTCCGACGGGACTAGTTTTATGGAGACCCAGTACTTC
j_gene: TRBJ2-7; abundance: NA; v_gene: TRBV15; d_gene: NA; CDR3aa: CATSRDHGTQSF; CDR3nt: TGTGCCACCAGCAGAGATCATGGGACTCAATCTTTC
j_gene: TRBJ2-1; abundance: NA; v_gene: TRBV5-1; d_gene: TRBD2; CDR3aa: CASSLLERGNNEQFF; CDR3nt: TGCGCCAGCAGCTTGCTGGAGCGGGGGAACAATGAGCAGTTCTTC
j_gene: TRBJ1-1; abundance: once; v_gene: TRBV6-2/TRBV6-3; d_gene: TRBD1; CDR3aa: CASSGDRGRDTEAFF; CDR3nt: TGTGCCAGCAGTGGCGACAGGGGACGAGACACTGAAGCTTTCTTT
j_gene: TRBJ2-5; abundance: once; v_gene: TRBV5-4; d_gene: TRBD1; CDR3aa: CASSYPGQGETQYF; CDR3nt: TGTGCCAGCAGCTACCCCGGACAGGGAGAGACCCAGTACTTC
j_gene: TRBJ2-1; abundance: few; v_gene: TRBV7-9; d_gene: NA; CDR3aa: CASSPVGVRRNNEQFF; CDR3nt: TGTGCCAGCAGCCCCGTAGGAGTCCGAAGAAACAATGAGCAGTTCTTC
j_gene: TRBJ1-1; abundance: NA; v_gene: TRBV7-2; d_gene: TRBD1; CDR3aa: CASSPRQGLNTEAFF; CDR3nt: TGTGCCAGCAGCCCTAGACAGGGGCTGAACACTGAAGCTTTCTTT
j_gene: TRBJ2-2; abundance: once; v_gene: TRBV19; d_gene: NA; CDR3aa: CASSILKTSNTGELFF; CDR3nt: TGTGCCAGTAGTATCCTCAAGACAAGCAACACCGGGGAGCTGTTTTTT
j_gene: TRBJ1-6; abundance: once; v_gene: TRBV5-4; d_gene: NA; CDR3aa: CASSFTSDRLNSPLHF; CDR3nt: TGTGCCAGCAGCTTCACGTCCGACAGGTTAAATTCACCCCTCCACTTT
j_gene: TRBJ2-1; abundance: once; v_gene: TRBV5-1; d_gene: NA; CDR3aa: CASSFLATGSEQFF; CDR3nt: TGCGCCAGCAGCTTTTTGGCTACAGGGAGTGAGCAGTTCTTC
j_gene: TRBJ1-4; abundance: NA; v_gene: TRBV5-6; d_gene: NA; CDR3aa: CASSRTVGDEKLFF; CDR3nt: TGTGCCAGCAGCCGGACAGTAGGCGATGAAAAACTGTTTTTT
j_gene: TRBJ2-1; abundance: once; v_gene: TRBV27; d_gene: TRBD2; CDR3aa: CASSLMVGGNSYNEQFF; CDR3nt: TGTGCCAGCAGTTTAATGGTGGGAGGGAACTCCTACAATGAGCAGTTCTTC
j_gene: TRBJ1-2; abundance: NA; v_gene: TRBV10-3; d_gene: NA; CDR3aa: CAIISELHNNYGYTF; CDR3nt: TGTGCCATCATTTCTGAGCTTCATAATAACTATGGCTACACCTTC
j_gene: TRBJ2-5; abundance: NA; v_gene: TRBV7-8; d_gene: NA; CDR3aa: CASSRILRAQETQYF; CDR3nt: TGTGCCAGCAGTCGTATTCTGAGGGCGCAAGAGACCCAGTACTTC
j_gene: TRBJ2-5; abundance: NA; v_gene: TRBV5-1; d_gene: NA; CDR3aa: CASRAHQEETQYF; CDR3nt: TGCGCCAGCAGGGCCCATCAAGAAGAGACCCAGTACTTC
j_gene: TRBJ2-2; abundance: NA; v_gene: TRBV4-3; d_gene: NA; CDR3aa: CASSQGDRPTGELFF; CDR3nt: TGCGCCAGCAGCCAAGGTGACAGGCCCACCGGGGAGCTGTTTTTT
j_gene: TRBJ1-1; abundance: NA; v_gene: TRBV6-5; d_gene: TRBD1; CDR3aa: CASTLDSGGTEAFF; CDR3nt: TGTGCCAGCACTCTAGATTCAGGGGGCACTGAAGCTTTCTTT
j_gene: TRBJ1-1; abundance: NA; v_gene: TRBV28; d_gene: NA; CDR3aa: CASTLRPDREAFF; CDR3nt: TGTGCCAGCACCCTAAGGCCCGACAGGGAAGCTTTCTTT
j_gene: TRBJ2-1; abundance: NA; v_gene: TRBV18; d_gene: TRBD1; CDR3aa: CASSPRGPLERNNEQFF; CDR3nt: TGTGCCAGCTCACCTAGGGGGCCTCTCGAGCGAAACAATGAGCAGTTCTTC
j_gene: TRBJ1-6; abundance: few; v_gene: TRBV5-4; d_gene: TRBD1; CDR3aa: CASSSGQGHNSPLHF; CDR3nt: TGTGCCAGCAGTTCCGGACAGGGGCACAATTCACCCCTCCACTTT
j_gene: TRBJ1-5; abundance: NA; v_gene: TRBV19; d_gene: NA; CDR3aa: CATRASGMGSNQPQHF; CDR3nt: TGTGCCACCCGTGCCTCAGGGATGGGGAGCAATCAGCCCCAGCATTTT
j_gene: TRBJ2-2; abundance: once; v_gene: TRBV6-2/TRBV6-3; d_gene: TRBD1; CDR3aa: CASSPSLTGRAGELFF; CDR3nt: TGTGCCAGCAGCCCCTCCCTGACAGGGAGAGCCGGGGAGCTGTTTTTT
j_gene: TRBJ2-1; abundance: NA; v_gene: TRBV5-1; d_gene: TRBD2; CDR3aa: CASSSTSGRAYNEQFF; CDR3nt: TGCGCCAGCAGCTCCACTAGCGGGAGGGCCTACAATGAGCAGTTCTTC
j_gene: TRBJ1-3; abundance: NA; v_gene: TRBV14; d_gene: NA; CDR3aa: CASTRSSGNTIYF; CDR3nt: TGTGCCAGCACTCGGAGCTCTGGAAACACCATATATTTT
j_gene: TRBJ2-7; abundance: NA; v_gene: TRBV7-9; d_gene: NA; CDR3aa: CASSLSGYEQYF; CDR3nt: TGTGCCAGCAGCTTGTCAGGGTACGAGCAGTACTTC
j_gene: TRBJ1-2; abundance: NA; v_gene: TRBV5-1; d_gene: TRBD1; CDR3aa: CASSLLGTGGPISYGYTF; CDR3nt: TGCGCCAGCAGCCTGCTTGGGACAGGGGGCCCCATAAGCTATGGCTACACCTTC
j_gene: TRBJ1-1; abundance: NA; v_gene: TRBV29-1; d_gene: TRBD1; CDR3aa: CSVGTGNTEAFF; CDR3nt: TGCAGCGTTGGGACAGGGAACACTGAAGCTTTCTTT
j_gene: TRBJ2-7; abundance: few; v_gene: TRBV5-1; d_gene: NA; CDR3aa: CASSPGQIPGEQYF; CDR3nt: TGCGCCAGCAGCCCCGGACAGATCCCTGGCGAGCAGTACTTC
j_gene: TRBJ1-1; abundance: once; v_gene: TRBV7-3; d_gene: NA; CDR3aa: CASSSANTEAFF; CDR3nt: TGTGCCAGCAGCAGCGCAAATACTGAAGCTTTCTTT
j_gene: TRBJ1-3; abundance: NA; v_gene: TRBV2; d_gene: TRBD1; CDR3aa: CASSSQGAEGNTIYF; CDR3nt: TGTGCCAGCAGTTCACAGGGGGCCGAGGGAAACACCATATATTTT
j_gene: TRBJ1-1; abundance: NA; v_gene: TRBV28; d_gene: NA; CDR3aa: CASSSLRGRTEAFF; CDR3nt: TGTGCCAGCAGTTCCCTGAGAGGGAGGACTGAAGCTTTCTTT
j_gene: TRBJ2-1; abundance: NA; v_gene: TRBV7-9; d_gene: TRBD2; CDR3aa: CASSLAEISGRRYYNEQFF; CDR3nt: TGTGCCAGCAGCTTAGCGGAGATTAGCGGGAGGAGGTACTACAATGAGCAGTTCTTC
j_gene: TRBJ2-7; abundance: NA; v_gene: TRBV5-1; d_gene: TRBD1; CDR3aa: CASSLAGQGLYEQYF; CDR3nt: TGCGCCAGCAGCTTGGCGGGACAGGGCCTTTACGAGCAGTACTTC
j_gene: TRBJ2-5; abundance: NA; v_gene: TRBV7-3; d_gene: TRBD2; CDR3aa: CASSPLGLAGEETQYF; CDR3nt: TGTGCCAGCAGCCCCCTGGGACTAGCGGGAGAAGAGACCCAGTACTTC
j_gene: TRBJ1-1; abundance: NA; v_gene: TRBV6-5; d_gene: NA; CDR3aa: CASSRDTEAFF; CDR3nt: TGTGCCAGCAGCCGGGACACTGAAGCTTTCTTT
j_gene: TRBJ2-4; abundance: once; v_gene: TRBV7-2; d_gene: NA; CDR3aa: CASSSGLARGARNIQYF; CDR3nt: TGTGCCAGCAGCTCCGGTTTGGCCCGGGGGGCCCGAAACATTCAGTACTTC
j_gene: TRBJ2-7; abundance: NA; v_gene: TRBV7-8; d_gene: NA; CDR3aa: CASSSSSQGEQYF; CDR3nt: TGTGCCAGCAGCTCCAGCTCTCAGGGGGAGCAGTACTTC
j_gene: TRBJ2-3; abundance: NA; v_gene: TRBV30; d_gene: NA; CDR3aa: CAWKGRDTQYF; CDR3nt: TGTGCCTGGAAAGGCAGGGATACGCAGTATTTT
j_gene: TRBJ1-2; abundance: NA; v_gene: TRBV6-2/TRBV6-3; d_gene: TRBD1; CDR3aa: CASSYPRGTAVYGYTF; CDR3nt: TGTGCCAGCAGTTACCCACGGGGGACAGCAGTCTATGGCTACACCTTC
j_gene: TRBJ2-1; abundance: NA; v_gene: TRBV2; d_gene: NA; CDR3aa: CASRPLGGGVWQFF; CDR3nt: TGTGCCAGCAGGCCCCTCGGAGGGGGGGTTTGGCAGTTCTTC
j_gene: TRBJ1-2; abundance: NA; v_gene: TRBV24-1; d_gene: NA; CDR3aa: CATSDPGGSGGYTF; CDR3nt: TGTGCCACCAGTGACCCGGGAGGTTCCGGAGGCTACACCTTC
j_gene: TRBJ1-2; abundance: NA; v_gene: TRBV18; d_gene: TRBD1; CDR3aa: CASSPLGDSRYGYTF; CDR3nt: TGTGCCAGCTCACCACTAGGGGACAGCCGCTATGGCTACACCTTC
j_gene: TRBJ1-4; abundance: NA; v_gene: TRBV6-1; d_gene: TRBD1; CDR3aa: CASSDRQGGRWSTNEKLFF; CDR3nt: TGTGCCAGCAGTGATAGACAGGGAGGACGGTGGTCAACTAATGAAAAACTGTTTTTT
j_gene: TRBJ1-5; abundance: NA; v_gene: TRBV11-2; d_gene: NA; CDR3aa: CASSFGASNQPQHF; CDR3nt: TGTGCCAGCAGCTTTGGGGCCAGCAATCAGCCCCAGCATTTT
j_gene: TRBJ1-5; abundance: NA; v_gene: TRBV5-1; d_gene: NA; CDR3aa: CASSPTAGVSNQPQHF; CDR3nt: TGCGCCAGCAGCCCAACGGCGGGGGTTAGCAATCAGCCCCAGCATTTT
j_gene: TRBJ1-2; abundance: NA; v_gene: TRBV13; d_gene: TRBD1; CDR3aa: CASSKRDRDYGYTF; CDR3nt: TGTGCCAGCAGTAAAAGGGACAGGGACTATGGCTACACCTTC
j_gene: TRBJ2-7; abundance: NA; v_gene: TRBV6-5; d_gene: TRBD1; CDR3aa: CASSYSRQGAYEQYF; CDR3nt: TGTGCCAGCAGTTACTCGCGGCAGGGGGCTTACGAGCAGTACTTC
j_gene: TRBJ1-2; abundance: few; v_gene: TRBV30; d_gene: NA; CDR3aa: CAWSAGLARSYGYTF; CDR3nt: TGTGCCTGGAGTGCAGGTTTGGCCCGCAGCTATGGCTACACCTTC
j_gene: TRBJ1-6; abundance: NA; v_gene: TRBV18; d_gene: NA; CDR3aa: CASSPDRVNSPLHF; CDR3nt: TGTGCCAGCTCACCGGACAGAGTTAATTCACCCCTCCACTTT
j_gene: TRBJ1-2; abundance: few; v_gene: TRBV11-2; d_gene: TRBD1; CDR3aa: CASSSARGLYGYTF; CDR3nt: TGTGCCAGCAGCTCGGCCAGGGGGCTTTACGGCTACACCTTC
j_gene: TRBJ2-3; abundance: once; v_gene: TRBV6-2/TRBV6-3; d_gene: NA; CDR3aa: CASSYYETDTQYF; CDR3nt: TGTGCCAGCAGTTACTATGAGACAGATACGCAGTATTTT
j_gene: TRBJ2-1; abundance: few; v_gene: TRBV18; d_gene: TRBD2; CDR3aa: CASLGGGLADYNEQFF; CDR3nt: TGTGCCAGCCTGGGGGGAGGACTAGCCGATTACAATGAGCAGTTCTTC
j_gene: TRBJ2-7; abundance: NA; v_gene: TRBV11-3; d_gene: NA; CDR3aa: CASSLGTGLAYEQYF; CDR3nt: TGTGCCAGCAGCTTAGGAACAGGGCTCGCCTACGAGCAGTACTTC